This T cell receptor beta chain comes out of a study of blood T cell repertoires in COVID-19. About the study: Samples representing acute and convalescent COVID-19 were sourced from the United States, Italy and Spain.

Assay used: immunoSEQ multiplex PCR; TCRdb lists only in-frame clones, some missing. The sample lists fewer than 350,000 clones, over 80% occurring once. CDR1 is SNHLY and CDR2 is FYNNEI in the germline V gene. This CDR3 has 13 amino acids. Trimming removed 6 bases at V and 3 bases at J, with 12 bases between. The sample consisted of peripheral blood. The chain has TRBV2 and TRBJ2-7; D is possibly TRBD1 (6 bases). The sequence was collected from a man aged 25 to 40 with COVID-19, enrolled during active disease. CDR3 DNA sequence: TGTGCCAGCAGGCAGTCAGGGGTCTACGAGCAGTACTTC. It translates to CASRQSGVYEQYF.